This T cell receptor (beta chain) was recovered during a study of T-cell memory formation after mild COVID-19. Study-level background: Among the donors, TCR clusters were largely specific to each donor. Whole-study findings and limits: The second-wave clones peaking on day 37 were not confirmed as SARS-CoV-2-specific. Shrinking CD4+ clones resided mostly in CM and EM, and CD8+ ones in EMRA.

Germline-derived CDR1 and CDR2 are MNHEY and SVGAGI. This CDR3 has 16 residues. Trimming cost V 4 bases and J 8 bases, with 23 bases left between them. Comments on this clonotype: Antigen: not known.

Employing constant-segment primers, 5'RACE generated TCR alpha and TCR beta cDNA libraries bearing sample barcodes and UMIs. Using its own MiXCR run on the 5' RACE reads, TCRdb lists one record per CDR3 protein. The repertoire consists of 400,000 or so distinct CDR3 sequences, with around 20% occurring once and the leading ten covering 8.4%. The chain joins TRBV6-5 to TRBJ1-2; maybe TRBD1 (6 bases). The sequencing sample was made of PBMCs or a T cell subset sorted from them (not recorded which). This TCR came from an adult woman who had mild COVID-19 (a few samples of this study predate the infection). Cell type and time point are not known. The DNA for the CDR3 is TGTGCCAGCAGTTCCTTAGGACAGTATTTTTCTGAGGGCTACACCTTC. This encodes CASSSLGQYFSEGYTF.